The 20 T cell receptor beta chains given below trace back to one sample, sequenced in a study of early T cells in non-severe SARS-CoV-2 infection. TCRdb reanalysed the 5' RACE reads using MiXCR and keeps one entry per CDR3 protein. The sample contains some 82,000 distinct CDR3 sequences, approximately 6% of which appear only once. The sample consisted of whole blood. All receptors derive from an adult who was a healthcare worker with PCR-confirmed SARS-CoV-2 infection or an uninfected control (not recorded which).

The rearrangement uses TRBV7-9 and TRBJ2-7; no definite D call. V was clipped by 5 bases and J by 4 bases, with 12 bases between them. CDR1 SEHNR and CDR2 FQNEAQ come from the germline V gene (reference sequence). The length of the CDR3 is 13 residues. The CDR3: CASSPLQDYEQYF. DNA of the CDR3: TGTGCCAGCAGCCCCCTTCAGGATTACGAGCAGTACTTC.

This rearrangement joins TRBV6-1 to TRBJ2-7; 7 nucleotides agree with TRBD1. V trimming: 4 bases; J trimming: 1 base; junction bases outside the gene matches: 10. The CDR3 covers 16 residues. The V gene's germline CDR1 is MNHNS and CDR2 SASEGT. The CDR3 nucleotides are TGTGCCAGCAGTGTGCCCAGCAGCAGGGGGTCCTACGAGCAGTACTTC. This codes for CASSVPSSRGSYEQYF.

This clonotype showed up just a few times. The genes are TRBV10-2 and TRBJ2-3; possibly TRBD2 for D (6 bases). The CDR3 has 13 residues. The germline V gene has CDR1 WSHSY and CDR2 SAAADI. V gave up 7 bases and J gave up 1 base, with 9 bases separating them. The CDR3 coding sequence is TGCGCCAGCATCGGGGGTGGCACAGATACGCAGTATTTT. Translating it yields CASIGGGTDTQYF.

The chain carries TRBV12-3 or TRBV12-4 and TRBJ2-2; 7 nucleotides agree with TRBD1. Unmatched junction bases numbered 6, after V lost 6 bases and J lost 5 bases. The CDR3 loop spans 14 amino acids. The CDR3 sequence: CASSWTGDTGELFF. The CDR3 bases are TGTGCCAGCAGCTGGACAGGCGATACCGGGGAGCTGTTTTTT.

This chain joins TRBV24-1 and TRBJ2-3, with 7 positions matching TRBD2. Germline lookup yields CDR1 KGHDR and CDR2 SFDVKD. The CDR3 has 15 amino acids. V shed 12 bases, J shed 4 bases, and the junction held 15 bases outside the gene matches. CDR3 DNA: TGTGCCGCAGGGTCCACGGGAGGAGGATCAGATACGCAGTATTTT. Its protein is CAAGSTGGGSDTQYF.

Many counts were recorded for this clonotype. The rearrangement joins TRBV7-9 to TRBJ1-4; the D is unclear. The CDR3 runs 14 residues. Between the trimmed V and J ends, which lost 5 bases and 4 bases, there was a span of 11 bases. CDR1 is SEHNR, CDR2 FQNEAQ, per germline (reference sequence). The CDR3 nucleotides are TGTGCCAGCAGCCCGGACGCCCTTAATGAAAAACTGTTTTTT. This translates into CASSPDALNEKLFF.

Many counts were recorded for this clonotype. The chain carries TRBV30 and TRBJ2-1; 10 nucleotides agree with TRBD2. CDR3 size: 15 residues. The germline CDR1 and CDR2 sequences are GTSNPN and SVGIG (reference sequence). Unmatched junction bases numbered 8, after V lost 4 bases and J lost 5 bases. As DNA, the CDR3 is TGTGCCTGGACCACAGGTAGCGGGGGGAACAATGAGCAGTTCTTC. Translation: CAWTTGSGGNNEQFF.

This clonotype was seen at least ten times. The chain joins TRBV25-1 to TRBJ2-1; D tentatively reads TRBD1 or TRBD2 (5 bases each). The CDR3 consists of 14 residues. Germline V gene lookup returns CDR1 MGHDK and CDR2 SYGVNS. Deletions cut 0 bases from V and 6 bases from J, with 9 bases between. The CDR3 region is CASSEYREINEQFF. CDR3 nucleotides: TGTGCCAGCAGTGAATACAGGGAGATCAATGAGCAGTTCTTC.

This rearrangement joins TRBV12-3 or TRBV12-4 to TRBJ1-1, with TRBD1 matching over 8 bases. Trimming took 4 bases from V and 1 from J; bases not matched to a gene: 2. The CDR3 totals 14 residues. The CDR3 loop reads CASSSGQANTEAFF. The CDR3, as DNA: TGTGCCAGCAGTTCGGGACAGGCGAACACTGAAGCTTTCTTT.

The rearrangement uses TRBV6-2 or TRBV6-3 and TRBJ2-1; 7 nucleotides match TRBD2. CDR1 is MNHEY and CDR2 is SVGEGT in the germline V gene. V was pared by 6 bases and J by 0 bases, with 2 bases of the junction left unmatched. The CDR3 contains 14 residues. For the CDR3, the DNA is TGTGCCAGCAGGTCGGGGGGCTCCTACAATGAGCAGTTCTTC. This encodes CASRSGGSYNEQFF.

There are a few counts of this clonotype. The chain is built from TRBV29-1 and TRBJ1-1; D remains unclear. The germline CDR1 and CDR2 sequences are SQVTM and ANQGSEA. The CDR3 consists of 12 residues. Deletions cut 6 bases from V and 1 base from J, with 9 bases between. The CDR3 protein is CSVRRGNTEAFF. In DNA, the CDR3 is TGCAGCGTGCGGCGGGGGAACACTGAAGCTTTCTTT.

This clonotype has ten or more counts. The V call is TRBV7-2, the J call TRBJ2-3, with 7 bases lining up with TRBD1. Germline lookup yields CDR1 SGHTA and CDR2 FQGNSA. The CDR3 runs to 19 residues. With V trimmed by 5 bases and J by 2 bases, 19 bases remained unmatched. CDR3 bases: TGTGCCAGCAGCCCTAGAATAAGGAAGACAGGGCCCCCCACAGATACGCAGTATTTT. Protein product: CASSPRIRKTGPPTDTQYF.

The V call is TRBV20-1, the J call TRBJ1-5; a possible D gene is TRBD1 (5 bases). The germline V gene has CDR1 DFQATT and CDR2 SNEGSKA (reference sequence). The CDR3 sequence is 14 residues long. V lost 3 bases and J lost 3, with 12 bases in between. CDR3 sequence (DNA): TGCAGTGCTAGCGGGACGGCTGACAATCAGCCCCAGCATTTT. Its protein is CSASGTADNQPQHF.

This clonotype occurred many times. J is TRBJ1-3 and V is TRBV6-6; 7 nucleotides align to TRBD1. Germline CDR1 and CDR2: MNHNY and SVGAGI (reference sequence). V was pared by 6 bases and J by 4 bases, with 9 bases of the junction left unmatched. CDR3 length: 15 amino acids. CDR3 region: CASRRNRGQGNTIYF. CDR3 DNA sequence: TGTGCCAGCAGACGTAACAGGGGTCAAGGAAACACCATATATTTT.

This clonotype was found a few times. The chain's CDR3 is CASSTPLLGRTQYF. The CDR3 DNA follows: TGTGCCAGCAGCACCCCTTTGTTGGGGCGCACGCAGTATTTT. The gene calls are TRBV7-2 and TRBJ2-3; TRBD1 is a possible D gene (5 bases). The CDR3 runs 14 residues. The germline V gene encodes CDR1 SGHTA and CDR2 FQGNSA. Trimming left V 5 bases short and J 9 bases short, with 18 bases between.

The chain has TRBV24-1 and TRBJ1-1, with D possibly being TRBD1 (6 bases). Germline lookup yields CDR1 KGHDR and CDR2 SFDVKD. With 9 bases removed from V and 6 bases from J, the gap between germline ends came to 16 bases. The CDR3 runs to 13 residues. CDR3 in DNA: TGTGCCACCCGTGCGCAGGGGAGGCCTGAAGCTTTCTTT. Translation gives CATRAQGRPEAFF.

In its sample, this clonotype was seen many times. The chain is built from TRBV7-9 and TRBJ2-7; D remains ambiguous. The CDR3 spans 14 residues. V was pared by 1 base and J by 3 bases, with 10 bases between. CDR1 is SEHNR, CDR2 FQNEAQ, per germline (reference sequence). CDR3 bases: TGTGCCAGCAGCTTAGGTAACAGCAACTACGAGCAGTACTTC. Translated, it gives CASSLGNSNYEQYF.

This clonotype occurred many times. The J gene is TRBJ2-7, the V gene TRBV7-9, with 11 nucleotides matching TRBD2. This CDR3 contains 15 residues. The trim removed 5 bases at V and 4 bases at J, leaving 7 bases unmatched. Germline loops: CDR1 SEHNR, CDR2 FQNEAQ (reference sequence). Here the CDR3 reads CASSPGGLAGYEQYF. CDR3 coding DNA: TGTGCCAGCAGCCCCGGAGGACTAGCGGGTTACGAGCAGTACTTC.

This clonotype was counted ten times or more. J is TRBJ2-7 and V is TRBV7-2, with D maybe TRBD2 (6 bases). CDR1 SGHTA and CDR2 FQGNSA come from the germline V gene. CDR3 length: 14 residues. V dropped 1 base and J dropped 2 bases, with 9 bases sitting between them. The CDR3: CASSLVAETYEQYF. For the CDR3, the DNA is TGTGCCAGCAGCTTAGTAGCGGAGACCTACGAGCAGTACTTC. Drawing the rest from reference TRBV7-2 and TRBJ2-7, the complete variable domain is GAGVSQSPSNKVTEKGKDVELRCDPISGHTALYWYRQSLGQGLEFLIYFQGNSAPDKSGLPSDRFSAERTGGSVSTLTIQRTQQEDSAVYLCASSLVAETYEQYFGPGTRLTVT.

This chain uses TRBV7-2 with TRBJ2-3; unclear D gene. Trimming took 5 bases from V and 2 from J, leaving 11 bases between them. Per germline, CDR1 SGHTA and CDR2 FQGNSA. The CDR3 has 14 residues. CDR3 residues: CASSNQRPTDTQYF. As DNA, the CDR3 is TGTGCCAGCAGCAATCAGCGACCCACAGATACGCAGTATTTT.